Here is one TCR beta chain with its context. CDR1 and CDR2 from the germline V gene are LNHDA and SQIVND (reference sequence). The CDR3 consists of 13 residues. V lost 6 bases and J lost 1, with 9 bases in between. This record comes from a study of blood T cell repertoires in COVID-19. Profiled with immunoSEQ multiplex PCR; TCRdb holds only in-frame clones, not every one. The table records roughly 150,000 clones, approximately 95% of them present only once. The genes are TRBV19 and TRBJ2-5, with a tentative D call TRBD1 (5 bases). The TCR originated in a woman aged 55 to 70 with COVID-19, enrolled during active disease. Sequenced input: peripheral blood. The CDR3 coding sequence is TGTGCCAGTAGCACAACAGGCCAAGAGACCCAGTACTTC. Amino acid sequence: CASSTTGQETQYF.